The 7 T cell receptor beta chains listed next were all sequenced from one sample in a study of regulatory T cells in long-lasting Graves disease. Arm-PCR of CDR3 regions and iRepertoire HTBI primers were the basis on which TCR beta libraries were built. TCRdb reprocessed the multiplex PCR reads via MiXCR and lists one record per CDR3 protein. Here the sample spans about 530,000 distinct CDR3 sequences, about 16% being singletons. Time point denoted: newly diagnosed GD, antithyroid drugs for less than 3 months. Preparation of the TCR library used RNA extracted from PBMCs. The sample also formed part of further work on T cells in Graves' hyperthyroidism and ophthalmopathy.

The sample here was peripheral blood mononuclear cells (PBMCs), taken at new diagnosis, from a patient treated with antithyroid drugs. These receptors all come from a woman in her forties or fifties with Graves disease.

The chain combines TRBV19 with TRBJ1-2; 8 nucleotides agree with TRBD1. The CDR3 has 13 amino acids. The germline V gene has CDR1 LNHDA and CDR2 SQIVND (reference sequence). V was clipped by 9 bases and J by 2 bases; unmatched bases: 5. CDR3 sequence: CASSDRENYGYTF. CDR3 coding DNA: TGTGCCAGCTCGGACAGGGAAAACTATGGCTACACCTTC.

There are a few counts of this clonotype. The V gene is TRBV7-9, the J gene TRBJ2-1, with 7 positions matching TRBD1. Germline CDR1 SEHNR, CDR2 FQNEAQ (reference sequence). CDR3 size: 17 residues. Germline trimming cut 5 bases from V and 0 bases from J; bases unmatched to any gene: 10. The CDR3 here is CASSPTRQGFSYNEQFF. The CDR3 nucleotides read TGTGCCAGCAGCCCGACCCGACAGGGTTTCTCCTACAATGAGCAGTTCTTC.

This clonotype has ten or more counts. DNA of the CDR3: TGTGCCAGCAGCCAGAATCGACACGGAGAGCAGTACTTC. It encodes CASSQNRHGEQYF. This sequence joins TRBV3-1 and TRBJ2-7; no firm D call. Germline V gene lookup returns CDR1 LGHDT and CDR2 YNNKEL (reference sequence). The ends were cut back, 3 bases at V and 7 bases at J, with 13 bases in the middle. The length of the CDR3 is 13 residues.

The genes are TRBV10-3 and TRBJ2-7; 10 bases match TRBD1. Trimming at V came to 3 bases and at J to 7 bases, leaving 9 bases not matched to a gene. The CDR3 sequence is 15 residues long. CDR1 ENHRY and CDR2 SYGVKD come from the germline V gene. The CDR3 spells CAISDPGQGVREQYF. The CDR3 bases are TGTGCCATCAGTGATCCCGGACAGGGGGTAAGGGAGCAGTACTTC.

The chain employs TRBV6-1 and TRBJ1-2; 7 bases align to TRBD1. The V gene end was trimmed by 6 bases and the J gene end by 4 bases; junction bases not matched to a gene: 14. CDR1 is MNHNS and CDR2 is SASEGT in the germline V gene. The CDR3 contains 16 residues. CDR3 nucleotides: TGTGCCAGCAGCCTCCGGTCCCAGGGGGGGTTCTATGGCTACACCTTC. Translation gives CASSLRSQGGFYGYTF.

V and J are TRBV5-1 and TRBJ2-2; TRBD2 agrees at 13 bases. V trimming: 1 base; J trimming: 1 base; junction bases outside the gene matches: 4. Germline CDR1 is SGHRS and CDR2 is YFSETQ. The CDR3 runs to 18 residues. The CDR3 region has the DNA TGCGCCAGCAGCTTGAAACTAGCGGGGGGGCAGAACACCGGGGAGCTGTTTTTT. Translation gives CASSLKLAGGQNTGELFF.

This clonotype was seen many times. This sequence joins TRBV20-1 and TRBJ2-3; maybe TRBD2 (7 bases). Germline CDR1 is DFQATT and CDR2 is SNEGSKA (reference sequence). Trimming shortened V by 6 bases and J by 4 bases, and 11 bases separated the two germline ends. This CDR3 comprises 12 residues. The CDR3 reads CSAKGGADTQYF. For the CDR3, the DNA is TGCAGTGCCAAAGGGGGGGCAGATACGCAGTATTTT.